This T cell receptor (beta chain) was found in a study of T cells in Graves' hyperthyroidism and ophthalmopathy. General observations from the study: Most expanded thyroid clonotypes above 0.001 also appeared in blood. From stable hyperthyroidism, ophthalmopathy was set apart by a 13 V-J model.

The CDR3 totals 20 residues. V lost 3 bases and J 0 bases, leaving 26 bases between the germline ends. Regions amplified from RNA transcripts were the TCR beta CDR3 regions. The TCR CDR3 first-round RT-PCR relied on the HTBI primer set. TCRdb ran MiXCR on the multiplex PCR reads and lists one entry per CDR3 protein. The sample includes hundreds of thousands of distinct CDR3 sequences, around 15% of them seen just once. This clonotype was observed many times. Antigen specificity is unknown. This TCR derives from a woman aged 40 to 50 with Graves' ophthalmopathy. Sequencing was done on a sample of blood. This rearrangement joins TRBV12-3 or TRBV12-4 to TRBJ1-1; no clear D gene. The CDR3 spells CASSFNWYGDSRTMNTEAFF. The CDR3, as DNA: TGTGCCAGCAGTTTCAATTGGTACGGGGATTCCCGCACCATGAACACTGAAGCTTTCTTT.